This TCR beta chain was identified during a study of T cell changes during pregnancy in multiple sclerosis. This CDR3 is built from 16 residues. Per germline, CDR1 ENHRY and CDR2 SYGVKD. With V trimmed by 3 bases and J by 4 bases, 7 bases remained unmatched. The assay was immunoSEQ multiplex PCR, and TCRdb's table has in-frame clones only and misses some. The sample comprises approximately 38,000 clones, approximately 94% of which are singletons, and roughly 1.7% rests with the top ten. The receptor was isolated from a female donor with multiple sclerosis, enrolled in a pregnancy study. The V and J genes are TRBV10-3 and TRBJ2-1, with 9 nucleotides matching TRBD1. The specimen was peripheral blood, collected in the third trimester of pregnancy. Here the CDR3 reads CAISEYRTGDYNEQFF. The CDR3 bases are TGTGCCATCAGTGAATATAGGACAGGGGATTACAATGAGCAGTTCTTC.